One T cell receptor (beta chain) is described in this entry. Its antigen is currently unknown. Germline V lookup: CDR1 MDHEN, CDR2 SYDVKM. The CDR3 runs to 14 residues. V gave up 4 bases and J gave up 6 bases, with 12 bases separating them. These data belong to a study of shared clonotypes between healthy human individuals. Study as a whole: Samples came from a couple of female and a few male donors aged 18 to 49. Plates per donor: three CD4 naive, three CD4 memory, two CD8 naive, one CD8 memory.

Here immunoSEQ multiplex PCR was the method, and the copy in TCRdb shows in-frame clones only, minus some. The sample carries approximately 2,300,000 clones, 85% to 95% recorded once. Study-level points and caveats: Non-shared clonotypes had lower generation probabilities than those shared by all four donors. Estimated clonotype richness was generally higher in naive than memory subsets.

This chain links TRBV28 with TRBJ1-4, with D perhaps matching TRBD1 (6 bases). The TCR originated in a man aged 18 to 35 in good health. Some clones in this sample may be carry-over from other donors' samples. The specimen sequenced was naive CD4+ T cells from PBMCs. Subset defined: CD45RA+ positively selected. DNA for the CDR3: TGTGCCAGCAGTTACGACAGGACCCATGAAAAACTGTTTTTT. This codes for CASSYDRTHEKLFF.